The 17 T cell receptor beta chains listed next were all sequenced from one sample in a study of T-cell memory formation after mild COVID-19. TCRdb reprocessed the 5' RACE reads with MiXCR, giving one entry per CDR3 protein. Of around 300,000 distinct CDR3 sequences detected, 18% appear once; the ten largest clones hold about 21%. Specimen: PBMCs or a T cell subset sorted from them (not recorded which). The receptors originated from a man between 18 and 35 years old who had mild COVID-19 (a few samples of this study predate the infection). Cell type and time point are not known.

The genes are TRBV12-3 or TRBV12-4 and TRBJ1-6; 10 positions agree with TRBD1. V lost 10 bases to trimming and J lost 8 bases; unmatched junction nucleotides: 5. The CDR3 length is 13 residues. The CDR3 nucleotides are TGTGCCACAGGGACAGGGGTGTATTCACCCCTCCACTTT. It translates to CATGTGVYSPLHF.

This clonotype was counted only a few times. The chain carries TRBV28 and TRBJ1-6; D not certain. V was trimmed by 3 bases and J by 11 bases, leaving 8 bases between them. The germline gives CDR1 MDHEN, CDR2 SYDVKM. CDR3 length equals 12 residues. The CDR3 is CASSFPGTPLHF. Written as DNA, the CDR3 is TGTGCCAGCAGTTTCCCGGGAACACCCCTCCACTTT.

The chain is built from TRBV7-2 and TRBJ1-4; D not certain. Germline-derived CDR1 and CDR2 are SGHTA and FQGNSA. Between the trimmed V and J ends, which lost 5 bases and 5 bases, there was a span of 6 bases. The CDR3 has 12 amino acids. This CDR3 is CASSPRNEKLFF. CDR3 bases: TGTGCCAGCAGCCCACGGAATGAAAAACTGTTTTTT.

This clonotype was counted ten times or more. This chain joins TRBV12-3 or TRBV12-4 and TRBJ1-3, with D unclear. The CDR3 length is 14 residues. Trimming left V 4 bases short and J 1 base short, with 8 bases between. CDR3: CASSSTYSGNTIYF. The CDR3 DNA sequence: TGTGCCAGCAGTTCGACCTATTCTGGAAACACCATATATTTT.

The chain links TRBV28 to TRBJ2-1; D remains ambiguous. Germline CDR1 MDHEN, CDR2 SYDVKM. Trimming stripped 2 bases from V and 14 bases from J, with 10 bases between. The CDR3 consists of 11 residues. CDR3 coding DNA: TGTGCCAGCAGTTTAAGCCGGGTCGAGTTCTTC. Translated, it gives CASSLSRVEFF.

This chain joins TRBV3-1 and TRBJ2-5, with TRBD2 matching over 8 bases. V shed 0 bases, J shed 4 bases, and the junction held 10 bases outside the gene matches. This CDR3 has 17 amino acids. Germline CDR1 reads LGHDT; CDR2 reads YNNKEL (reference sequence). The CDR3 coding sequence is TGTGCCAGCAGCCAAGATCAAGCGGGGGCTCCGCCAGAGACCCAGTACTTC. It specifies CASSQDQAGAPPETQYF.

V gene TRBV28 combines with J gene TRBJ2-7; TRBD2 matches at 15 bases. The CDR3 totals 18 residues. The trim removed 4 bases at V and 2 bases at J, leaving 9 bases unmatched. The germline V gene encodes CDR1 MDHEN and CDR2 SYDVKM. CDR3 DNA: TGTGCCAGCAGTTCGGGACTAGCGGGGGGCCCTTCGACCTACGAGCAGTACGTC. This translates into CASSSGLAGGPSTYEQYV.

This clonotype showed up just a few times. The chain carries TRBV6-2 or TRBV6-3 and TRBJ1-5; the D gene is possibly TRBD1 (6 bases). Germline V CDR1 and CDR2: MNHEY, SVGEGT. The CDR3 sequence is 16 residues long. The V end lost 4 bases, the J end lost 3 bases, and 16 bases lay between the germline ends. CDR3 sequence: CASSSPGQKLNQPQHF. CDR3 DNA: TGTGCCAGCAGTTCACCTGGACAGAAGCTCAATCAGCCCCAGCATTTT.

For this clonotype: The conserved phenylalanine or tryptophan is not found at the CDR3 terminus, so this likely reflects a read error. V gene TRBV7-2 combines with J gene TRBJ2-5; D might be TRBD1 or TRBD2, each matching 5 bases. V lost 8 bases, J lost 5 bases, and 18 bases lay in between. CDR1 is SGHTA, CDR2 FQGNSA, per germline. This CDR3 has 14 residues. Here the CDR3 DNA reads TGTGCCAGCCGCCCGGGGCTAGCAGGGGAGACCCAGTACTGC. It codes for CASRPGLAGETQYC.

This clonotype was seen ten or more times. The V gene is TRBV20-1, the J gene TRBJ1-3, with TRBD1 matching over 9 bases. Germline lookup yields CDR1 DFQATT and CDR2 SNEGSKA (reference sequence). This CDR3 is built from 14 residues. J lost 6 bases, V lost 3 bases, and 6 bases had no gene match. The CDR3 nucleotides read TGCAGTGCTAGGGAAACAGGGGGCGAAAACACCATATATTTT. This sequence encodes CSARETGGENTIYF.

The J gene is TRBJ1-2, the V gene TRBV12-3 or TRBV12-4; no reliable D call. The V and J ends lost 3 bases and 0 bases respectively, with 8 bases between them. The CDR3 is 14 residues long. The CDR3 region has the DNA TGTGCCAGCAGTTTGGCAGGTTCTAACTATGGCTACACCTTC. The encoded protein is CASSLAGSNYGYTF.

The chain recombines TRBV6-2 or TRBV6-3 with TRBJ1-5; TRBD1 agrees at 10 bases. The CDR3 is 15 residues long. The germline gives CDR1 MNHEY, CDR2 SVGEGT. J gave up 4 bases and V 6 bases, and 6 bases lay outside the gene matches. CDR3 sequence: CASRRRTGGNQPQHF. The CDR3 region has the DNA TGTGCCAGCAGACGTAGGACAGGGGGGAATCAGCCCCAGCATTTT.

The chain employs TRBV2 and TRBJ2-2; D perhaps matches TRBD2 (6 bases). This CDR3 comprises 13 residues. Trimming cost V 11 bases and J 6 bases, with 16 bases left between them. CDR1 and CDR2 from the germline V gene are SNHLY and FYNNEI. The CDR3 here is CAAPRESAGELFF. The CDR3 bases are TGTGCCGCCCCCCGGGAGAGCGCCGGGGAGCTGTTTTTT.

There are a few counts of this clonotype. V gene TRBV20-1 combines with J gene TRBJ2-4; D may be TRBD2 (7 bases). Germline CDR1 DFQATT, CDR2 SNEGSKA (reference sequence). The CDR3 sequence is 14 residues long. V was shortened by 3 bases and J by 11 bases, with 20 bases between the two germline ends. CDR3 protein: CSASGGLDVMVQYF. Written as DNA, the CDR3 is TGCAGTGCTAGCGGGGGGCTGGACGTGATGGTTCAGTACTTC.

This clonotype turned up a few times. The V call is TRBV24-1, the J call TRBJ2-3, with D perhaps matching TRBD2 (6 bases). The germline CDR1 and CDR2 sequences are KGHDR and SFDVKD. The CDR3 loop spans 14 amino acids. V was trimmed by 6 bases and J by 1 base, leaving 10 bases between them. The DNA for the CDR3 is TGTGCCACCAGTCTCACGGGGGGCACAGATACGCAGTATTTT. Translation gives CATSLTGGTDTQYF.

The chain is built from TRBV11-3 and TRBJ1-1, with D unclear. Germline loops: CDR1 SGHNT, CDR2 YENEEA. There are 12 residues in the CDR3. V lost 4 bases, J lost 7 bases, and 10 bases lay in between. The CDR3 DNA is TGTGCCAGCAGCTCCCGGTTCGGTGAAGCTTTCTTT. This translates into CASSSRFGEAFF.

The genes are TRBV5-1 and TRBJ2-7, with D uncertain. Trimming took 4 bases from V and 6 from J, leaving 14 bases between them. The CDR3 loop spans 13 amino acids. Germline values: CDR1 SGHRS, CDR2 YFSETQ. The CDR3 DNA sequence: TGCGCCAGCAGCCCCAGTAAGGGTAGCGAGCAGTACTTC. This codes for CASSPSKGSEQYF.